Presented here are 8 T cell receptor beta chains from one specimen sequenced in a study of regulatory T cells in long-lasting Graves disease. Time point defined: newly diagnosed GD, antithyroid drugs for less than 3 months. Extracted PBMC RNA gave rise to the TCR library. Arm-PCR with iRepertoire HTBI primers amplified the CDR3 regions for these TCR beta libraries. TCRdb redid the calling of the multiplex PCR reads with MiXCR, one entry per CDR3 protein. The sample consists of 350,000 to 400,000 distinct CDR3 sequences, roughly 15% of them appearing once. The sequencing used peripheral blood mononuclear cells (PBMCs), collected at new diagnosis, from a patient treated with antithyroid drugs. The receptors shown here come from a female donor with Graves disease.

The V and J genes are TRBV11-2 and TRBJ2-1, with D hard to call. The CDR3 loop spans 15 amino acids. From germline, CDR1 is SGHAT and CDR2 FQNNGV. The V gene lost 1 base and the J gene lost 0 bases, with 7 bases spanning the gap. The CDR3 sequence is CASSLVVSSYNEQFF. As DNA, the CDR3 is TGTGCCAGCAGCTTAGTGGTAAGCTCCTACAATGAGCAGTTCTTC.

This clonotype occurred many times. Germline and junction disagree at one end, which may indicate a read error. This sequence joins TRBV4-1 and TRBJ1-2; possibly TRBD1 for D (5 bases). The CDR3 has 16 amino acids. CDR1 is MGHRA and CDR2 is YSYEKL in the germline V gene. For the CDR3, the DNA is TGTGCCAGCAGCCAAGAAGCTCAGGGAAGGAACTATGGCTACACCTTC. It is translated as CASSQEAQGRNYGYTF.

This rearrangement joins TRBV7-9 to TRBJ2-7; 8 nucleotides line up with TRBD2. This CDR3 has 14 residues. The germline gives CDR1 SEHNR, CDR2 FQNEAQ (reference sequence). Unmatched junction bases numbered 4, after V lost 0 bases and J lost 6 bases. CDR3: CASSLARGAGEQYF. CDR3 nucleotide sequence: TGTGCCAGCAGCTTAGCGCGGGGGGCCGGCGAGCAGTACTTC.

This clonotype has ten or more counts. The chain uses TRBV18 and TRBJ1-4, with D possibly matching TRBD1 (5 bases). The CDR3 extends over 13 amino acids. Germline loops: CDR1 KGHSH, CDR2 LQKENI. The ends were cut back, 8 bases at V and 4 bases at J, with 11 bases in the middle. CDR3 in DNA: TGTGCCAGCCCGGGGACCGTTAATGAAAAACTGTTTTTT. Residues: CASPGTVNEKLFF.

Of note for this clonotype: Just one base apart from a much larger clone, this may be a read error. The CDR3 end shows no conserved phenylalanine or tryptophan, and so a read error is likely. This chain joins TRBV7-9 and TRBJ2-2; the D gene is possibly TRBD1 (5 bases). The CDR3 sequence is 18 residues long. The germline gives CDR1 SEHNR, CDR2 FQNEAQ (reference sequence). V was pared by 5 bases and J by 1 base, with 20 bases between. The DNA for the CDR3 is TGTGCCAGCAGCCCCAATCCCCTAGGGGCGTGGAACACCGGGGAGCTGTTTATT. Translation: CASSPNPLGAWNTGELFI.

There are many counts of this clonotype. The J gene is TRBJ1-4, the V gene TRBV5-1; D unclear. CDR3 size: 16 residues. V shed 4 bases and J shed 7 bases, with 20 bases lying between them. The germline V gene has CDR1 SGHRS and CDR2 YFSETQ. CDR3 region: CASSTRRLAGSEKLFF. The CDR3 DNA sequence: TGCGCCAGCAGCACCCGCCGCCTTGCTGGGAGTGAAAAACTGTTTTTT.

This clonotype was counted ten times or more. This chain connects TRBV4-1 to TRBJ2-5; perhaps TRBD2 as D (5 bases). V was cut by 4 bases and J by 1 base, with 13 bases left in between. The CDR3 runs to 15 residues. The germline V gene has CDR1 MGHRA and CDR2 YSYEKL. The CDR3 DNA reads TGCGCCAGCAGCCCCCGGCGCGGGCCCCAAGAGACCCAGTACTTC. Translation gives CASSPRRGPQETQYF.

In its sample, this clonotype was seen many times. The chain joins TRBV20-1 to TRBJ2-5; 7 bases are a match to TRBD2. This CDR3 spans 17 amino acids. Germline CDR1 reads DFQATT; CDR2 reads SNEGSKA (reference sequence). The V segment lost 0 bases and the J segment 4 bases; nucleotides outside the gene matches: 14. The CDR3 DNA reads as TGCAGTGCTAGAGACCTACGAGAGGGAGGGCCACGAGAGACCCAGTACTTC. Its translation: CSARDLREGGPRETQYF.